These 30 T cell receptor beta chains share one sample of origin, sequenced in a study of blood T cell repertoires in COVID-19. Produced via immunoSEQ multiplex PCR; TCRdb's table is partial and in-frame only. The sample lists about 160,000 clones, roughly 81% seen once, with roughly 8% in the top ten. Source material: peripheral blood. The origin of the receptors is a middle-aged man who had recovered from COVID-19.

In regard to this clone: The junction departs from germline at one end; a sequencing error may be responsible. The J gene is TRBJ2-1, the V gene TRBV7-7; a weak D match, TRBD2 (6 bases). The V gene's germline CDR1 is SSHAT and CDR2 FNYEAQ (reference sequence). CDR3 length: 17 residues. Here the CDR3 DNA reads TGTGCTAGCAGCTTAGCGCCGGGAGCGGCCTCCTACAATGAGCAGTTCTTC. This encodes CASSLAPGAASYNEQFF. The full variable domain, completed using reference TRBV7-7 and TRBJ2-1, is GAGVSQSPRYKVTKRGQDVTLRCDPISSHATLYWYQQALGQGPEFLTYFNYEAQPDKSGLPSDRFSAERPEGSISTLTIQRTEQRDSAMYRCASSLAPGAASYNEQFFGPGTRLTVL.

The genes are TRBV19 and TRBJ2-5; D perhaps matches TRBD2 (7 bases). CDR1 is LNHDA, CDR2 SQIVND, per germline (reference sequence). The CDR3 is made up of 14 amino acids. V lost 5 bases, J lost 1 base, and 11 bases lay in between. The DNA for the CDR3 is TGTGCCAGTAGTGAGGGGGGGCCCCAAGAGACCCAGTACTTC. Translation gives CASSEGGPQETQYF.

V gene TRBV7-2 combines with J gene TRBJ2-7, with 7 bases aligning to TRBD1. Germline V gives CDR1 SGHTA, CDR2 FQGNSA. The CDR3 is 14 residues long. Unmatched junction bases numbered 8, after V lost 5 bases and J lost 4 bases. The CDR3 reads CASSPGQPLYEQYF. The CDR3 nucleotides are TGTGCCAGCAGCCCGGGACAGCCCTTGTACGAGCAGTACTTC.

CDR3 loop: CASSSDRASYNSPLHF. In DNA form, the CDR3 reads TGTGCCAGCAGCTCCGACAGGGCATCCTATAATTCACCCCTCCACTTT. V usage is TRBV5-4 and J usage is TRBJ1-6; 7 nucleotides agree with TRBD1. This CDR3 is built from 16 residues. Germline CDR1 and CDR2: SGHNT and YYREEE (reference sequence). The J segment lost 1 base and the V segment lost 3 bases, leaving 4 bases of the junction unmatched.

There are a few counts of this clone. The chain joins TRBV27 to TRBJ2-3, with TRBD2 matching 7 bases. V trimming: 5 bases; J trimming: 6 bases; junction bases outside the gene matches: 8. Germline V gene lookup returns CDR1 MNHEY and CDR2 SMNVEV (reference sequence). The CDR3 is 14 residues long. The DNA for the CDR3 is TGTGCCAGCAGTCCCTGGGGGGGTATGGATACGCAGTATTTT. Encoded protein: CASSPWGGMDTQYF.

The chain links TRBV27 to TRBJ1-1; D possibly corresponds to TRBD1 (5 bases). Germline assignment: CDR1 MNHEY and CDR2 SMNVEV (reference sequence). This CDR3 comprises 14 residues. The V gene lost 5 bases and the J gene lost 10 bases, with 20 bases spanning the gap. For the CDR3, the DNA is TGTGCCAGCAGTGCCAGGGAGGGAGCGGTGGGAGCTTTCTTT. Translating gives CASSAREGAVGAFF.

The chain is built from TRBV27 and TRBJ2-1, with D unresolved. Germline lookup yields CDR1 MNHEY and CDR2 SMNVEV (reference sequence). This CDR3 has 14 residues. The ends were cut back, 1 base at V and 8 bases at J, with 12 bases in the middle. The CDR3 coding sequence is TGTGCCAGCAGTTTATACCGGGTGGTCGATGAGCAGTTCTTC. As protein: CASSLYRVVDEQFF.

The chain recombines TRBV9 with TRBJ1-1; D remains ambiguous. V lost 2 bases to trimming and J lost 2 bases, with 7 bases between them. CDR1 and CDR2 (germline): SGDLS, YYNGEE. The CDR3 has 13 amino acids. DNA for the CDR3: TGTGCCAGCAGCGTCACAGAAAACACTGAAGCTTTCTTT. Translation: CASSVTENTEAFF.

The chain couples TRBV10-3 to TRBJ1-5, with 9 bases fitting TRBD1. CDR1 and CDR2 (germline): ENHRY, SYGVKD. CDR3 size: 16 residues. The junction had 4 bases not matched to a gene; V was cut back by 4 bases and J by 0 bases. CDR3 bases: TGTGCCATCAGTGGGGGACAGGGAGGTAGCAATCAGCCCCAGCATTTT. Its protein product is CAISGGQGGSNQPQHF.

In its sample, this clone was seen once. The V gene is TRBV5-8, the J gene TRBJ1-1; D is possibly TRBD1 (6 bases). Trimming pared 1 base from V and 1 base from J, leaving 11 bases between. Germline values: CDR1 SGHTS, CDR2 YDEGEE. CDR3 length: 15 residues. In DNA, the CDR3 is TGTGCCAGCAGCTTGTTTCTACAGGGGAACACTGAAGCTTTCTTT. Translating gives CASSLFLQGNTEAFF.

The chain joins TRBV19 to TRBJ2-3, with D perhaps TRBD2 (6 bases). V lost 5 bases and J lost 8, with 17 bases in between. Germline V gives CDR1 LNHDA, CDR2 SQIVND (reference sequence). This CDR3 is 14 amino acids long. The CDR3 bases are TGTGCCAGTAGTTCGACTAGTCAAGTCGGTACGCAGTATTTT. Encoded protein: CASSSTSQVGTQYF.

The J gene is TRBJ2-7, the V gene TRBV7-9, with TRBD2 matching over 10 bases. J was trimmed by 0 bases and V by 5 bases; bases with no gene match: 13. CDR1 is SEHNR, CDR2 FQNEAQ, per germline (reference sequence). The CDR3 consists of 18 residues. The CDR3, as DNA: TGTGCCAGCAGCCAAATCGGGACTAGCGAGGAGGTCTCCTACGAGCAGTACTTC. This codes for CASSQIGTSEEVSYEQYF.

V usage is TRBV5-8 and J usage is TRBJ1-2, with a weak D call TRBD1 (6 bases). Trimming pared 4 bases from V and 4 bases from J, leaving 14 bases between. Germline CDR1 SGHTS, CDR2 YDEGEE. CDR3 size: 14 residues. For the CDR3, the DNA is TGTGCCAGCAGCGGACAGTTCATTCGCTATGGCTACACCTTC. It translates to CASSGQFIRYGYTF.

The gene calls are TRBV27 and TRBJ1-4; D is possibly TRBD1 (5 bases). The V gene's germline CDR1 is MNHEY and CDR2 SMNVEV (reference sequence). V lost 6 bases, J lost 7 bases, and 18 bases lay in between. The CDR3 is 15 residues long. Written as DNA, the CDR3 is TGTGCCAGCAGCCAGGAGCACGGGGGTGGTGAAAAACTGTTTTTT. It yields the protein CASSQEHGGGEKLFF.

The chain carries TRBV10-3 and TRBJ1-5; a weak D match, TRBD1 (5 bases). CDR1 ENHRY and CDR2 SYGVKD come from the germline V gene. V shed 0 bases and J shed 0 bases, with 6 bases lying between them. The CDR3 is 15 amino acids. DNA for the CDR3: TGTGCCATCAGTGAGTCGGGACTTAGCAATCAGCCCCAGCATTTT. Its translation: CAISESGLSNQPQHF.

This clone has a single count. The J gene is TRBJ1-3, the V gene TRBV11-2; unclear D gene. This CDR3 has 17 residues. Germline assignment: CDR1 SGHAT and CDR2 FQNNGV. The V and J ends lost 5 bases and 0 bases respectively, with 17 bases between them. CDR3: CASSPRLTRPSGNTIYF. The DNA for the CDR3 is TGTGCCAGCAGCCCGCGCCTGACACGACCCTCTGGAAACACCATATATTTT.

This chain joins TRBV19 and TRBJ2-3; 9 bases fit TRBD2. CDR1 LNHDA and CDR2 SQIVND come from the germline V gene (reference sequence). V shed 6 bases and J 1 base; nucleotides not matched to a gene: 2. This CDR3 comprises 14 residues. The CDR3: CASRKRGGTDTQYF. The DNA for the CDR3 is TGTGCCAGTAGAAAGCGGGGGGGCACAGATACGCAGTATTTT. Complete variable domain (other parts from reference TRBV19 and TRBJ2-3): DGGITQSPKYLFRKEGQNVTLSCEQNLNHDAMYWYRQDPGQGLRLIYYSQIVNDFQKGDIAEGYSVSREKKESFPLTVTSAQKNPTAFYLCASRKRGGTDTQYFGPGTRLTVL.

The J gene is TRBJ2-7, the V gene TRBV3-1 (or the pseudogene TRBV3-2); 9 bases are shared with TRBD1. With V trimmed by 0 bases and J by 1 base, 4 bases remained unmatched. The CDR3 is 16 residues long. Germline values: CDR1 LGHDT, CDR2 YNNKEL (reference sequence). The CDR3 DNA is TGTGCCAGCAGCCAAGATTGGACAGGGGCGTCCTACGAGCAGTACTTC. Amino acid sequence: CASSQDWTGASYEQYF.

The CDR3 loop reads CATSSDRGSGNTIYF. In nucleotides, the CDR3 is TGTGCCACCAGCAGCGACCGGGGCTCTGGAAACACCATATATTTT. V is TRBV15 and J is TRBJ1-3; D remains ambiguous. This CDR3 spans 15 amino acids. Germline lookup yields CDR1 LNHNV and CDR2 YYDKDF (reference sequence). V lost 3 bases, J lost 0 bases, and 9 bases lay in between.

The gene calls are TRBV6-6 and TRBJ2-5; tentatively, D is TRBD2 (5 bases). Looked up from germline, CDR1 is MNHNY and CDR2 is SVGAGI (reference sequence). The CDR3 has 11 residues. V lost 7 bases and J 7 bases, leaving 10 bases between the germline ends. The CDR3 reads CASTVEGTQYF. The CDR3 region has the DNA TGTGCCAGCACCGTCGAGGGGACCCAGTACTTC.

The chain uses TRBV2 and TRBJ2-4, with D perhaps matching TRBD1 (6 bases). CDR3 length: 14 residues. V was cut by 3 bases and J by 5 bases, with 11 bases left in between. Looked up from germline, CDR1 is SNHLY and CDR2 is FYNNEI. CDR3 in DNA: TGTGCCAGCAGTGACGCCAGGGGCCAAAACATTCAGTACTTC. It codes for CASSDARGQNIQYF.

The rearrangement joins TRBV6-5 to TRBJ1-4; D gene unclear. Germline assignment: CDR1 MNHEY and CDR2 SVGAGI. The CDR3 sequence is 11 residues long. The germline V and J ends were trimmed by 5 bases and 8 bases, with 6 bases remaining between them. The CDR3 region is CASSRVEKLFF. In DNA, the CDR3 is TGTGCCAGCAGTAGAGTGGAAAAACTGTTTTTT.

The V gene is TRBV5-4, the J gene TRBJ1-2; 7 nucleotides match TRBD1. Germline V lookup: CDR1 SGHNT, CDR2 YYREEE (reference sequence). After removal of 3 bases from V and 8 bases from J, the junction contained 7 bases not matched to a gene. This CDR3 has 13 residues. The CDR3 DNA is TGTGCCAGCAGCTCACCGGACAGGCCGGGCTACACCTTC. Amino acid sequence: CASSSPDRPGYTF.

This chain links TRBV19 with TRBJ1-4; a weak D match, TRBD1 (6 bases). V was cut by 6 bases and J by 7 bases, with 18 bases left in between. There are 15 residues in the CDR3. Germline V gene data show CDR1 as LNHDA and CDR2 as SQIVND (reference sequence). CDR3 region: CASRPTGQLGEKLFF. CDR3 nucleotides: TGTGCCAGTAGACCAACCGGACAGTTGGGTGAAAAACTGTTTTTT.

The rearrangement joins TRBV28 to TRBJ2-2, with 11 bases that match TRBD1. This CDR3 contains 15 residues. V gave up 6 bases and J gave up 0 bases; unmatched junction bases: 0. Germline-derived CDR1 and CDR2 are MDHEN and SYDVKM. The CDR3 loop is CASRGQGANTGELFF. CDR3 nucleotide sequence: TGTGCCAGCAGGGGACAGGGGGCGAACACCGGGGAGCTGTTTTTT.

CDR3 in DNA: TGTGCCACCAGCAGAGATAACGAGGGACAGATGAATTCCTACGAGCAGTACTTC. This sequence encodes CATSRDNEGQMNSYEQYF. The chain joins TRBV15 to TRBJ2-7, with 7 nucleotides matching TRBD1. From germline, CDR1 is LNHNV and CDR2 YYDKDF (reference sequence). This CDR3 contains 18 residues. V was pared by 0 bases and J by 1 base, with 12 bases of the junction left unmatched.

CDR3 sequence reads: CASKQEGPEQFF. CDR3 bases: TGCGCCAGCAAACAGGAAGGGCCGGAGCAGTTCTTC. The rearrangement joins TRBV4-1 to TRBJ2-1; possibly TRBD1 for D (5 bases). Looked up from germline, CDR1 is MGHRA and CDR2 is YSYEKL. V was trimmed by 7 bases and J by 10 bases, leaving 14 bases between them. The CDR3 extends over 12 amino acids.

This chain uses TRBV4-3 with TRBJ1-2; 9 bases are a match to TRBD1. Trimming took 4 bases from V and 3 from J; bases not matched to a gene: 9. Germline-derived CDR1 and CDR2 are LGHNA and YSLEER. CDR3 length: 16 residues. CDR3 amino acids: CASSPGTGRADYGYTF. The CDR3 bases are TGCGCCAGCAGCCCCGGGACAGGGAGGGCTGACTATGGCTACACCTTC.

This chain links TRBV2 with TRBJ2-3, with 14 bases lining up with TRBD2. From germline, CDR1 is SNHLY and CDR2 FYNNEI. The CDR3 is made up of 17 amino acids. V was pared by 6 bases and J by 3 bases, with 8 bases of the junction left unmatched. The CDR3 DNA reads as TGTGCCAGCAGGGCCGGGACTAGCGGGGGTAAGACAGATACGCAGTATTTT. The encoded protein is CASRAGTSGGKTDTQYF. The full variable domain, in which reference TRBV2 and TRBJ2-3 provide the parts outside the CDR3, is EPEVTQTPSHQVTQMGQEVILRCVPISNHLYFYWYRQILGQKVEFLVSFYNNEISEKSEIFDDQFSVERPDGSNFTLKIRSTKLEDSAMYFCASRAGTSGGKTDTQYFGPGTRLTVL.

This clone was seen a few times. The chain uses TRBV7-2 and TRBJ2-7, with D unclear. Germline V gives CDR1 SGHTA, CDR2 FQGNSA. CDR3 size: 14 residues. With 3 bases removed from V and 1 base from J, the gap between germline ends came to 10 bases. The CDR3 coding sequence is TGTGCCAGCAGCTTTTACTTGGAGTCCTACGAGCAGTACTTC. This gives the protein CASSFYLESYEQYF.